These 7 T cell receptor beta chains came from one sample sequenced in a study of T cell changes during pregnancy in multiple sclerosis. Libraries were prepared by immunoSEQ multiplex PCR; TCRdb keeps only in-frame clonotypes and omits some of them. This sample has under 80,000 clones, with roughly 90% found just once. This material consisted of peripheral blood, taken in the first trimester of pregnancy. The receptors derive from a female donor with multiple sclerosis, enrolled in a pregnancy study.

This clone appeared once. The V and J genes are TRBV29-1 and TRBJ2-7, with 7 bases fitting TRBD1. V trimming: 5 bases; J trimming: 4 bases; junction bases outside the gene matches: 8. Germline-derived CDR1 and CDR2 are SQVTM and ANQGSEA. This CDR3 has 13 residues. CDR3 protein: CSVPRQGSYEQYF. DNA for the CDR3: TGCAGCGTTCCCCGACAGGGTTCTTACGAGCAGTACTTC.

CDR3 in amino acids: CASSDSIASGKGSYNEQFF. As DNA, the CDR3 is TGTGCCAGCAGTGACTCGATTGCTAGCGGGAAGGGGTCTTACAATGAGCAGTTCTTC. The rearrangement links TRBV6-4 to TRBJ2-1, with 9 bases fitting TRBD2. CDR1 and CDR2 from the germline V gene are MRHNA and SNTAGT. The CDR3 spans 19 residues. V gave up 0 bases and J gave up 4 bases; unmatched junction bases: 13.

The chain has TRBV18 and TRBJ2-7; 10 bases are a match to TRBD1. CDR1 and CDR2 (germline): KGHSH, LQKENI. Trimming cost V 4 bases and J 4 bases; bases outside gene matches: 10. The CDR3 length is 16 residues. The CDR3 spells CASSQPGQGEEYEQYF. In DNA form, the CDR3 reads TGTGCCAGCTCACAACCAGGACAGGGGGAAGAGTACGAGCAGTACTTC.

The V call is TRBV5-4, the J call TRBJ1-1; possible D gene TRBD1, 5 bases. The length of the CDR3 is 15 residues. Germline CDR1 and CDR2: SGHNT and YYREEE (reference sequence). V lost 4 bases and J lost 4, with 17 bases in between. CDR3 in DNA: TGTGCCAGCAGCCCCAAGACAGTTTTACCCACTGAAGCTTTCTTT. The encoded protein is CASSPKTVLPTEAFF.

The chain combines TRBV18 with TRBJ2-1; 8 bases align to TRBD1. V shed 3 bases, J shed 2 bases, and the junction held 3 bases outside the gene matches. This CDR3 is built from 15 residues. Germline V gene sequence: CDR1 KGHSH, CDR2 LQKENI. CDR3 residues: CASSPGQGTYNEQFF. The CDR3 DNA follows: TGTGCCAGCTCACCTGGACAGGGCACCTACAATGAGCAGTTCTTC.

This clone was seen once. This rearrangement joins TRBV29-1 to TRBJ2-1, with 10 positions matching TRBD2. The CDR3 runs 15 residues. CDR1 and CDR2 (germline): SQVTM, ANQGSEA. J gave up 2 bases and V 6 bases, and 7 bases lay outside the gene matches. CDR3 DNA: TGCAGCGTAGATGCTAGCGGGAGTCCCTACAATGAGCAGTTCTTC. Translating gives CSVDASGSPYNEQFF.

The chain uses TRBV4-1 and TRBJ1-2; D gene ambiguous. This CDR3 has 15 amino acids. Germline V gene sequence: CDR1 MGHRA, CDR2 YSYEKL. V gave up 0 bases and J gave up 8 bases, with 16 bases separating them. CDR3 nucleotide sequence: TGCGCCAGCAGCCAAGATCTAGCAGATCTAAGGGGCTACACCTTC. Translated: CASSQDLADLRGYTF.